The clone carrying this T cell receptor (beta chain) was picked up a small number of times. What it binds is unknown. The library put unique molecular identifiers onto individual cDNA molecules. TCRdb fed the RACE reads into MiXCR, producing one record per CDR3 protein. This table holds about 160,000 distinct CDR3 sequences, about a quarter found once. The entry originates in a study of human T cells and chemical hapten exposure. Study as a whole: In the roughly 25-week study, patients were dosed weekly with diphenylcyclopropenone on the scalp throughout. TCR yield per sample varied, mainly due to pooled library volumes.

The time point: patch test 3, about 24 weeks after DPC sensitization. Noted treatment: therapeutic diphenylcyclopropenone sensitization with weekly scalp DPC. V gave up 1 base and J gave up 0 bases; unmatched junction bases: 6. CDR3 length: 17 residues. Germline lookup yields CDR1 SGHTA and CDR2 FQGNSA. The study, taken as a whole, reports: Expanded TCRs created a significantly greater count of big CDR3 similarity clusters than controls did.

The clonotype comes from a woman aged 18-35 years with alopecia areata. Some clones in this sample may be carry-over from other donors' samples. The chain is built from TRBV7-2 and TRBJ2-5; 9 bases are a match to TRBD2. The sample consisted of whole blood, taken in connection with sensitization to the hapten diphenylcyclopropenone (DPC). The CDR3 nucleotides are TGTGCCAGCAGCTTAGGGCTAGCGGGAATGTACCAAGAGACCCAGTACTTC. Its protein is CASSLGLAGMYQETQYF.